The following is a T cell receptor (beta chain) sequence with its context. Authors' processing steps: Counts of nucleated cells, estimated from reference gene primer amplification, were obtained. The data were produced by immunoSEQ multiplex PCR, yet TCRdb's version contains in-frame clones alone and is incomplete. The V and J calls and clone size are taken from that table; D and trimming were inferred from the DNA. The table has 110,000 to 150,000 clones, under 90% seen once. These data are taken from a study of blood T cell repertoires in COVID-19. Germline V gives CDR1 MNHEY, CDR2 SVGEGT. The V and J ends lost 2 bases and 11 bases respectively, with 17 bases between them. The CDR3 consists of 14 residues.

The chain joins TRBV6-2 or TRBV6-3 to TRBJ2-3; D is possibly TRBD2 (5 bases). The sequencing sample was made of peripheral blood. The receptor's source is a human donor in a cohort sampled during active COVID-19. CDR3 in DNA: TGTGCCAGCAGTTACGGTTACCTAGCTGATGGGCAGTATTTT. This translates into CASSYGYLADGQYF.